This TCR beta chain was captured in a study of cytotoxic CD8 clonotypes in ibrutinib-treated CLL. The table came from immunoSEQ multiplex PCR; TCRdb's copy has only in-frame clones and leaves some out. Of about 300,000 clones in the sample, less than 85% were seen once. Broader study findings: Sample timing was unmatched between remission and later-progressing patients; lymph nodes unstudied.

Trimming removed 5 bases at V and 6 bases at J, with 28 bases between. The CDR3 runs to 18 residues. Germline V gives CDR1 SEHNR, CDR2 FQNEAQ (reference sequence). In the case of this clone: Its antigen is not identified.

V is TRBV7-9 and J is TRBJ1-2; weak D call: TRBD1 (5 bases). This receptor was obtained from a human donor with chronic lymphocytic leukemia. This material consisted of PBMCs, taken at disease progression, from a patient treated with ibrutinib. The DNA of the CDR3 is TGTGCCAGCAGCCACCCACGCACCCGGAGCTGGGGGGTGGATGGCTACACCTTC. Protein: CASSHPRTRSWGVDGYTF.